This T cell receptor (beta chain) comes out of a study of identical twins. Regarding the study as a whole: Alpha sequences out of frame and shared by twins had excess low generation probability. Researchers caution that invariant MAIT and iNKT cells could partly confound zero-insertion analyses.

MiXCR was run by TCRdb on the 5' RACE reads, yielding one entry per CDR3 protein. Of some 330,000 distinct CDR3 sequences listed, 7% to 9.5% are singletons. The CDR3 has 15 amino acids. Trimming stripped 7 bases from V and 5 bases from J, with 19 bases between. Germline V lookup: CDR1 SGHRS, CDR2 YFSETQ. For this clonotype: Its antigen is not identified.

The chain employs TRBV5-1 and TRBJ2-1; TRBD2 might be the D (5 bases). This sequence was found in a woman aged 50 to 60 in good health. The sample taken for sequencing was naive T cells sorted from blood. The chain's CDR3 is CASHPKRAPNNEQFF. The CDR3 bases are TGCGCCAGCCACCCGAAGAGGGCCCCAAACAATGAGCAGTTCTTC.